This entry features one T cell receptor (beta chain) sequence. Profiling relied on immunoSEQ multiplex PCR, and the TCRdb table lists in-frame clones only, not all of them. This sample has around 150,000 clones, with 80% to 90% found just once. This sample is drawn from a study of control samples from healthy donors and cancer patients. The V gene's germline CDR1 is SNHLY and CDR2 FYNNEI. V was pared by 8 bases and J by 4 bases, with 6 bases of the junction left unmatched. This CDR3 has 13 amino acids. V gene TRBV2 combines with J gene TRBJ1-1; 8 nucleotides agree with TRBD1. The specimen was blood. This TCR derives from a man aged 18 to 30 in good health. CDR3 region: CASLDRAGTEAFF. CDR3 DNA sequence: TGTGCCAGCCTGGACAGGGCGGGCACTGAAGCTTTCTTT.